A selection of T cell receptor beta chains follows, all from one sample in a study of T cells in Graves' hyperthyroidism and ophthalmopathy. TCRdb processed the multiplex PCR reads anew with MiXCR; each CDR3 protein has one entry. The table records a few hundred thousand distinct CDR3 sequences, about an eighth of them present only once. Sequencing was carried out using blood. These receptors originate from a woman aged 40-49 years with Graves' ophthalmopathy. The CDR3 runs from the conserved cysteine through the conserved F or W. D genes are given only for firm matches. Rows give clone size only sometimes, using once, few, many, or a class for an expanded clone.

NA	many	TRBJ1-5	TRBV28	TGTGCCAGCACTAAACAGTTCAATCAGCCCCAGCATTTT	CASTKQFNQPQHF
NA	NA	TRBJ2-2	TRBV5-5	TGTGCCAGCAAGTCCAGACCCGGGGAGCTGTTTTTT	CASKSRPGELFF
NA	many	TRBJ1-4	TRBV11-2	TGTGCCAGCAGCTCCACGGTCCCCGGTGAAAAACTGTTTTTT	CASSSTVPGEKLFF
TRBD2	few	TRBJ2-7	TRBV10-3	TGTGCCATCAGTGAGTTCGGGAGGGCTTACGAGCAGTACTTC	CAISEFGRAYEQYF
NA	few	TRBJ1-1	TRBV5-4	TGTGCCAGCAGCCCCAGCACACTCCCGAACACTGAAGCTTTCTTT	CASSPSTLPNTEAFF
NA	many	TRBJ2-3	TRBV20-1	TGCAGTGCTAGAGGAGGTCCGGGGCCCACAGATACGCAGTATTTT	CSARGGPGPTDTQYF
TRBD1	many	TRBJ1-1	TRBV3-1	TGTGCCAGCAGCCCCAGGGACAGGAGGGGCACTGAAGCTTTCTTT	CASSPRDRRGTEAFF
NA	many	TRBJ2-3	TRBV28	TGTGCCAGCACTAAACCCGGCACAGATACGCAGTATTTT	CASTKPGTDTQYF
NA	many	TRBJ1-2	TRBV5-1	TGCGCCAGCAGCTTGAGACAGATCTATGGCTACACCTTC	CASSLRQIYGYTF
TRBD2	many	TRBJ2-1	TRBV6-1	TGTGCCAGCCTAGCGGGAAGGTACAATGAGCAGTTCTTC	CASLAGRYNEQFF
NA	many	TRBJ2-5	TRBV6-2/TRBV6-3	TGTGCCAGCAGCCACGGCAACCCCGGGACCCAAGAGACCCAGTACTTC	CASSHGNPGTQETQYF
NA	NA	TRBJ2-7	TRBV7-2	TGTGCCAGCAGCGGCGCGCATAGAGGAGGGGAGCAGTACTTC	CASSGAHRGGEQYF
TRBD2	NA	TRBJ2-1	TRBV7-9	TGTGCCAGCAGCCCACGCGGCGGCAGAGCGGGGGCTCTTCCTCAGCAGTTCTTC	CASSPRGGRAGALPQQFF
NA	NA	TRBJ2-2	TRBV6-1	TGTGCCAGCAGTACGACAGGACCCACCGGGGAGCTGTTTTTT	CASSTTGPTGELFF
NA	many	TRBJ2-1	TRBV12-3/TRBV12-4	TGTGCCAGCAGTGCGGAGTCGAGGGGCGGCGATGAGCAGTTCTTC	CASSAESRGGDEQFF
TRBD1	many	TRBJ2-7	TRBV27	TGTGCCAGCAGCCAGGGGGCGGGCTACGAGCAGTACTTC	CASSQGAGYEQYF
TRBD2	many	TRBJ2-7	TRBV20-1	TGCAGTGCCTTAGCGGGGAACTCCTACGAGCAGTACTTC	CSALAGNSYEQYF
TRBD1	many	TRBJ1-5	TRBV28	TGTGCCAGCAGTACGGGACAGGGGTTCGGAAATCAGCCCCAGCATTTT	CASSTGQGFGNQPQHF
NA	many	TRBJ2-5	TRBV7-9	TGTGCCAGCAGCCAATCCCGAGAGACCCAGTACTTC	CASSQSRETQYF
NA	few	TRBJ1-4	TRBV7-8	TGTGCCAGCAGCTTCCCTCCGATCCGGGACTCTAATGAAAAACTGTTTTTT	CASSFPPIRDSNEKLFF
TRBD2	few	TRBJ2-2	TRBV7-9	TGTGCCAGCAGCTTAGCCGGACTAGCGGGAGGTAACACCGGGGAGCTGTTTTTT	CASSLAGLAGGNTGELFF
NA	many	TRBJ2-5	TRBV10-2	TGCGCCAGCATGGAGGGGGTAGAGACCCAGTACTTC	CASMEGVETQYF
NA	NA	TRBJ1-2	TRBV19	TGTGCCAGTAGTATCGGAGACAGCTTCTATGGCTACACCTTC	CASSIGDSFYGYTF
TRBD1	few	TRBJ1-2	TRBV20-1	TGCAGTGCGCCCCCGGGACAGGCGACTAACTATGGCTACACCTTC	CSAPPGQATNYGYTF
TRBD1	many	TRBJ2-3	TRBV6-1	TGTGCCGGCAGGAAGACAGGGTGGGCAGATACGCAGTATTTT	CAGRKTGWADTQYF
TRBD1	NA	TRBJ2-4	TRBV30	TGTGCTGGGACAGTTCGGGATGGGGTACAGTACTTC	CAGTVRDGVQYF
NA	NA	TRBJ1-4	TRBV24-1	TGTGCCACCAGTGACCGTGACTCAGCCCAGCAGGAGAAACTGTTTTTT	CATSDRDSAQQEKLFF
TRBD1	NA	TRBJ1-5	TRBV5-5	TGTGCCAGCAGCACGGCCGGGACAGCTCAGCCCCAGCATTTT	CASSTAGTAQPQHF
TRBD1	few	TRBJ2-7	TRBV9	TGTGCCACCTACGACAGGGGGAAAGCCTACGAGCAGTACTTC	CATYDRGKAYEQYF
TRBD2	few	TRBJ2-1	TRBV20-1	TGCAGTGCTCCAAAGAGCGGGGGGGCGATTTACAATGAGCAGTTCTTC	CSAPKSGGAIYNEQFF
NA	many	TRBJ2-5	TRBV11-2	TGTGCCAGCAGCTTAAGGGGACGGCAAGAGACCCAGTACTTC	CASSLRGRQETQYF
NA	NA	TRBJ2-7	TRBV18	TGTGCCAGCTCACTAAACGCAGGGGTGGACGAGCAGTACTTC	CASSLNAGVDEQYF
TRBD2	many	TRBJ2-7	TRBV10-1	TGCGCCAGCAGTGAGTCACAGGGACTAGCGACCAACGAGCAGTACTTC	CASSESQGLATNEQYF
TRBD2	NA	TRBJ2-3	TRBV7-9	TGTGCCAGCACCGGGGGGATAGCGGGAAATGAGAGCACAGATACGCAGTATTTT	CASTGGIAGNESTDTQYF
NA	NA	TRBJ1-1	TRBV30	TGTGCCTCGGTTGGGCCGATCACTGAAGCTTTCTTT	CASVGPITEAFF
TRBD1	NA	TRBJ1-1	TRBV5-1	TGCGCCAGCAGCTGGACAGGGGGCACTGAAGCTCTCTTT	CASSWTGGTEALF
NA	many	TRBJ1-5	TRBV12-3/TRBV12-4	TGTGCCAGCAGTTTAAGTGACGGCGTCAATCAGCCCCAGCATTTT	CASSLSDGVNQPQHF
NA	many	TRBJ1-2	TRBV6-1	TGTGCCAGCAGTTCGAAGCCGGGACAAACTTCTAACTATGGCTACACCTTC	CASSSKPGQTSNYGYTF
NA	once	TRBJ1-2	TRBV20-1	TGCAGTGCCCGTCCAGGGGTCTTAATGGATGGCTACACCTTC	CSARPGVLMDGYTF
NA	many	TRBJ2-7	TRBV19	TGTGCCAGTAGTATTGACGGTCGGGACGAGCAGTACTTC	CASSIDGRDEQYF
TRBD1	NA	TRBJ1-1	TRBV28	TGTGCCAGCAGTTTTAGGGGGACAGGGGGGGAAATTGAAGCTTTCTTT	CASSFRGTGGEIEAFF
NA	many	TRBJ1-5	TRBV10-3	TGTGCCATCAGTGAGTCGAACGGGAATCAGCCCCAGCATTTT	CAISESNGNQPQHF
NA	many	TRBJ2-1	TRBV20-1	TGCAGTGCTAGAGACAATGAGCAGTTCTTC	CSARDNEQFF
NA	NA	TRBJ2-7	TRBV11-2	TGTGCCAGCAGTGAAGCTACGGGAGTGGAGCAGTACTTC	CASSEATGVEQYF
TRBD2	many	TRBJ2-1	TRBV2	TGTGCCAGCAGTGTTCTGACTAGCGCGGGGCAGTTCTTC	CASSVLTSAGQFF
NA	few	TRBJ2-5	TRBV2	TGTGCCAGCATCGACAGAAGATTGAAAGAGACCCGGTACTTC	CASIDRRLKETRYF